This T cell receptor (beta chain) was recorded in a study of blood T cell repertoires in COVID-19 (dated by TCRdb to about 2020). Concerning the study at large: Samples from collaborators originated in the United States, Italy and Spain and spanned both the acute and convalescent phases of COVID-19. The samples were drawn from two sources: the first 160 participants of the ongoing ImmuneRACE study, and fewer than 1,500 subjects contributed by 6 global collaborators. The prospective study material was composed of cDNA or gDNA derived from T cells, B-cell-depleted T cells, or PBMCs. The dataset comprised deeply sampled blood TCRbeta repertoires from subjects exposed to, actively infected with, or recovered from COVID-19. The repertoires were released in a freely available public database intended as a resource for research on the immune response to SARS-CoV-2. Nearly every sample came with metadata listing a de-identified subject ID, COVID-19 status, age in years and sex. Where available, HLA class I and class II types were obtained from metadata supplied by the sample provider rather than from assay-based typing.

Study-wide findings and limitations: Clinical and demographic metadata were provided uncurated, with the amount varying by source and participant.

From its cysteine to its phenylalanine, the CDR3 spans 15 amino acids. Only CDR3 DNA is held: 45 bases, read in frame from base 1. The germline V gene sets CDR1 to MNHEY and CDR2 to SVGAGI. Trimming accounts for 11 bases at V and 6 bases at J, while the number of junction bases matched to no gene is 13. This clone has a handful of counts. Its antigen has not been determined. No clone much larger than this one lies a single base away; base qualities are absent. TCRbeta CDR3 regions were amplified from genomic DNA using the immunoSEQ Assay, a bias-controlled multiplex PCR. Concerning the study's data processing: Within the assay, amplification of reference gene primers was used to estimate how many nucleated cells each sample contained. To quantify the absolute abundance of each unique TCRbeta CDR3 rearrangement, sequence reads were collapsed and filtered. For each sample, productive Simpson clonality was calculated by taking the square root of Simpson's diversity index across productive rearrangements. Drawn from immuneACCESS, this table holds only the in-frame rearrangements with V and J called that TCRdb kept. Clones are partly lost; checked studies trace under half to an unresolved V gene and leave the rest unexplained. That table furnishes V, J and clone size, whereas the DNA furnished D and trimming. The sample includes 220,000 or so clones, with more than 75% observed a single time. Jointly, the top ten make up approximately 8.4% of the sample.

In Seattle, one collaborating source enrolled patients while the infection was active and tracked those patients longitudinally over the course of disease. Each collaborating institution followed its own protocols to collect whole blood in K2EDTA tubes. For TCRbeta analysis, collaborators shipped samples as frozen whole blood, isolated PBMCs, or DNA extracted from either of those sample types. Sequenced material: peripheral blood. The receptor comes from a woman older than 75 with COVID-19, enrolled during active disease. The V and J genes are TRBV6-5 and TRBJ2-3; 11 junctional bases match TRBD2. This receptor has the CDR3 CASGGSGRAMDTQYF. The DNA sequence reads TGTGCCTCGGGCGGTAGCGGGAGGGCCATGGATACGCAGTATTTT.